This T cell receptor beta chain was sequenced for a study of memory CD4+ T cells and cytomegalovirus serostatus (dated by TCRdb to between 2019 and 2020). In the study overall: The cohort included around 35 healthy adults from Belgium, of whom 9 were CMV seropositive and approximately 24 were CMV seronegative. The study sequenced CD4+ memory TCRbeta repertoires of a Belgian cohort with known cytomegalovirus serostatus to replicate a published TCR-based CMV serostatus classifier.

The investigation overall reported the following: Of fewer than 200 previously reported CMV-associated TCRbeta sequences, 67 appeared in the CD4+ memory repertoires, each in one to five individuals. For predicting CMV serostatus, the median bootstrapped AUC was approximately 0.95 using the original framework and approximately 0.91 using a US-trained random forest. On the Belgian cohort, the classifier built on the original framework reached a median bootstrapped AUC of almost 0.96, with a 95% CI of 0.76-1.00. Only CD4+CD45RO+ memory cells were sequenced, in contrast to the original study, which included naive and memory CD4+ and CD8+ populations. The results were read as suggesting that the CMV-associated TCR signature is, for the most part, present in the CD4+ memory repertoire.

The Quick-DNA Microprep Kit was used to extract genomic DNA from the sorted cells. TCRbeta DNA was amplified with the immunoSEQ hsTCRbeta kit following the manufacturer's protocol. TCRbeta libraries were sequenced on an Illumina MiSeq instrument. Per the authors' processing: After out-of-frame sequences were removed, some 2.1 million distinct TCRbeta sequences remained, averaging about 61,000 per individual. Each individual was scored according to the count of over 150 previously reported CMV-associated TCRbeta sequences and the total productive distinct TCRbeta count. A beta-binomial model was reimplemented in Python, and scikit-learn random forests with default parameters were trained on US cohort data. Classifier performance on the Belgian cohort was reported as the median AUC with percentile confidence intervals calculated over 10,000 bootstrap iterations. What TCRdb holds here is the immuneACCESS table cut down to in-frame rearrangements. Part of the clones is not present; checked against another copy, under half of the missing clones reflect an unresolved V gene, and the others are unexplained. V, J and clone size are those of that table, while D and trimming were read from the DNA. The sample data list about 60,000 clones, and roughly four fifths of these were observed just once. Of the sample, roughly 1% is held by the ten largest clones.

Concerning this clone itself: Its antigen is not yet known. The record has no base qualities; no much larger clone is one base away.

The CDR3, cysteine through phenylalanine, is 13 amino acids long. Only the CDR3 region is kept as DNA, spanning 39 bases read in frame from base 1. CDR1 LGHNT and CDR2 FRNRAP were looked up in the germline V gene. V is shortened by 4 bases, J by 4 bases, and the region joining them spans 10 bases. A FACSAria II was used to sort memory CD4+ T cells, defined as single viable CD3+CD4+CD8-CD45RO+ cells. CMV serostatus was assessed using a Roche Elecsys assay, by which serum IgG against CMV pp150, pp28, p38 and p52 was detected. Following thawing, total CD4+ T cells were enriched through positive selection using CD4 magnetic microbeads. The samples came from a different study that was designed specifically to examine the CD4+ T cell memory repertoire. Peripheral blood mononuclear cells were isolated and cryopreserved according to standard operating procedures, and serum was stored at -80 degrees C. CD3-PerCP (BW264/56), CD4-APC (RPA-T4), CD45RO-PE (UCHT1) and CD8-Pacific Orange (3B5) antibodies were used for staining, and non-viable cells were excluded with Sytox blue.

The source of this sequence is an adult in good health and CMV-seronegative. The V and J segments used are TRBV12-5 and TRBJ1-2, with TRBD1 as a weak D call on 6 bases. The specimen was memory CD4+ T cells from blood. The DNA sequence is TGTGCTAGTGGTTCCCCGGGGGCCTATGGCTACACCTTC. It translates as CASGSPGAYGYTF.